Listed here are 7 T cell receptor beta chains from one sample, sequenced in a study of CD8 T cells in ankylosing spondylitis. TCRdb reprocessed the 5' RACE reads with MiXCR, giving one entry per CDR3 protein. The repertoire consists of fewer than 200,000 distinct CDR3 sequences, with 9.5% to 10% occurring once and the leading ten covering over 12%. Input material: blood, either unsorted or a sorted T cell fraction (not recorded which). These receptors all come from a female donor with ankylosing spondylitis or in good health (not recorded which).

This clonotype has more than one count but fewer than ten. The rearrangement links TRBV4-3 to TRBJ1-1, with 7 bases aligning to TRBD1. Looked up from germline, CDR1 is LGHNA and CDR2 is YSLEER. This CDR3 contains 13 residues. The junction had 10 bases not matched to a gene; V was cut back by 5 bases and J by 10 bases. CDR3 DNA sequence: TGCGCCAGCAGCGACAGGGAGCGGGGGACAGCTTTCTTT. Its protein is CASSDRERGTAFF.

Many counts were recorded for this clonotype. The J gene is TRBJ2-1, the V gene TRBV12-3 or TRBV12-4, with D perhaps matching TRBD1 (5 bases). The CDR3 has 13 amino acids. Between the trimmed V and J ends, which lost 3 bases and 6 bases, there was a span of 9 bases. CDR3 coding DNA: TGTGCCAGCAGTTTTATAGGGGTCAATGAGCAGTTCTTC. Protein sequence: CASSFIGVNEQFF.

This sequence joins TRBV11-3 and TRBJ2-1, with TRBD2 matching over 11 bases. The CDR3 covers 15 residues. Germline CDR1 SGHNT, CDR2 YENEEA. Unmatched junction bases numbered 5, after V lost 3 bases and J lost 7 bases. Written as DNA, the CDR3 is TGTGCCAGCAGCTTGAGGACTAGCGGGTTAAATGAGCAGTTCTTC. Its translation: CASSLRTSGLNEQFF.

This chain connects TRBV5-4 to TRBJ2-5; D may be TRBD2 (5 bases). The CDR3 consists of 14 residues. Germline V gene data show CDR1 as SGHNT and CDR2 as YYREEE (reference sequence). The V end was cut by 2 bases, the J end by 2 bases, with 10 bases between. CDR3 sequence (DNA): TGTGCCAGCAGCTTCTACCAGCGGCAAGAGACCCAGTACTTC. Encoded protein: CASSFYQRQETQYF.

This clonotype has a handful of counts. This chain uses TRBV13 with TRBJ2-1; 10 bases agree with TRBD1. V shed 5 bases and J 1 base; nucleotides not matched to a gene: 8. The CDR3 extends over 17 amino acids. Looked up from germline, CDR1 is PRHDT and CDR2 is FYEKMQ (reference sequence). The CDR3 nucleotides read TGTGCCAGCAGCCCTCCCCGGGACAGGGGTTCCTACAATGAGCAGTTCTTC. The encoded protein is CASSPPRDRGSYNEQFF.

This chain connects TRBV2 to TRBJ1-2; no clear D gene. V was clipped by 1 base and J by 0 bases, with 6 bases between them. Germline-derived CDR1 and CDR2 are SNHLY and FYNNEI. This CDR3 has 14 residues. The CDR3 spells CASSEGSPNYGYTF. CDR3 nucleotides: TGTGCCAGCAGTGAAGGCAGCCCTAACTATGGCTACACCTTC.

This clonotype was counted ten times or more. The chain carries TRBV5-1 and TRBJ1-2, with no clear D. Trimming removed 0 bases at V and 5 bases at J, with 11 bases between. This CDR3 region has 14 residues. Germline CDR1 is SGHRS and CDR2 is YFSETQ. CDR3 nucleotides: TGCGCCAGCAGCTTGGACCTGGGTCAATATGGCTACACCTTC. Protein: CASSLDLGQYGYTF. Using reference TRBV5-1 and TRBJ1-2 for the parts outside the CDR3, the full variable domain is KAGVTQTPRYLIKTRGQQVTLSCSPISGHRSVSWYQQTPGQGLQFLFEYFSETQRNKGNFPGRFSGRQFSNSRSEMNVSTLELGDSALYLCASSLDLGQYGYTFGSGTRLTVV.